Shown below are 22 T cell receptor beta chains from a single sample sequenced in a study of T cell responses to AZD1222 COVID-19 vaccine. Generated by immunoSEQ multiplex PCR, the TCRdb table keeps only in-frame clones and is missing some. The sample has about 140,000 clones, less than 95% seen once. The source was peripheral blood, collected on day 0 of AZD1222 vaccination. The receptors here all came from an adult in good health.

This clone came up once. The genes are TRBV18 and TRBJ1-5, with 8 nucleotides matching TRBD1. V lost 3 bases and J lost 7; bases outside the gene matches: 14. The CDR3 runs 17 residues. Germline CDR1 reads KGHSH; CDR2 reads LQKENI. CDR3 sequence reads: CASSPNTIGTGGQPQHF. The DNA for the CDR3 is TGTGCCAGCTCACCTAACACAATCGGGACAGGAGGACAGCCCCAGCATTTT.

The chain uses TRBV4-2 and TRBJ2-7; 8 nucleotides align to TRBD1. The CDR3 spans 16 residues. The germline V gene encodes CDR1 LGHNA and CDR2 YNFKEQ. J lost 0 bases, V lost 3 bases, and 7 bases had no gene match. The CDR3 sequence: CASSQGTGDNSYEQYF. The CDR3 DNA is TGTGCCAGCAGCCAGGGGACAGGCGATAACTCCTACGAGCAGTACTTC.

The rearrangement joins TRBV6-2 or TRBV6-3 to TRBJ2-3; no definite D call. Trimming pared 3 bases from V and 2 bases from J, leaving 12 bases between. This CDR3 spans 15 amino acids. Germline assignment: CDR1 MNHEY and CDR2 SVGEGT. CDR3 protein: CASSYSDFDTDTQYF. As DNA, the CDR3 is TGTGCCAGCAGTTATTCTGACTTTGACACAGATACGCAGTATTTT.

The J gene is TRBJ2-3, the V gene TRBV19; D may be TRBD1 or TRBD2 (5 bases each). Deletions cut 5 bases from V and 2 bases from J, with 14 bases between. This CDR3 has 15 residues. The germline V gene has CDR1 LNHDA and CDR2 SQIVND (reference sequence). The DNA of the CDR3 is TGTGCCAGTAGTCCAACAGGAGGATCCACAGATACGCAGTATTTT. It codes for CASSPTGGSTDTQYF.

J is TRBJ1-2 and V is TRBV12-3 or TRBV12-4; D is unclear. Trimming removed 4 bases at V and 8 bases at J, with 11 bases between. The CDR3 covers 12 residues. CDR3 loop: CASSSRVIGYTF. CDR3 nucleotide sequence: TGTGCCAGCAGTTCCAGAGTTATCGGCTACACCTTC.

This clone was recorded once. The chain has TRBV15 and TRBJ2-1; D remains unclear. The CDR3 consists of 13 residues. The germline V and J ends were trimmed by 5 bases and 9 bases, with 14 bases remaining between them. Looked up from germline, CDR1 is LNHNV and CDR2 is YYDKDF (reference sequence). CDR3 in amino acids: CATSYRPDGEQFF. The CDR3 coding sequence is TGTGCCACCAGCTACCGACCAGACGGTGAGCAGTTCTTC.

The chain joins TRBV7-2 to TRBJ2-1, with 10 bases aligning to TRBD2. Trimming removed 4 bases from V and 8 bases from J; junction bases left unmatched: 14. The CDR3 has 17 amino acids. Germline V lookup: CDR1 SGHTA, CDR2 FQGNSA. Written as DNA, the CDR3 is TGTGCCAGCAGCTCAGGACTAGCGGCCTTATCTAGGGATGAGCAGTTCTTC. This translates into CASSSGLAALSRDEQFF.

The chain carries TRBV18 and TRBJ2-1; D may be TRBD1 or TRBD2 (5 bases each). V lost 0 bases, J lost 4 bases, and 10 bases lay in between. The CDR3 totals 15 residues. Germline loops: CDR1 KGHSH, CDR2 LQKENI. CDR3 nucleotides: TGTGCCAGCTCACCACCCAGGGACGGATACAATGAGCAGTTCTTC. Its translation: CASSPPRDGYNEQFF.

The V and J genes are TRBV5-4 and TRBJ1-1, with TRBD1 identical over 7 bases. Germline V CDR1 and CDR2: SGHNT, YYREEE (reference sequence). The CDR3 extends over 14 amino acids. J was trimmed by 5 bases and V by 2 bases; bases with no gene match: 6. The CDR3 sequence: CASSFGRGDTEAFF. Here the CDR3 DNA reads TGTGCCAGCAGCTTCGGCAGGGGGGATACTGAAGCTTTCTTT.

The V and J genes are TRBV12-3 or TRBV12-4 and TRBJ1-5; TRBD1 is a possible D gene (5 bases). Trimming took off 6 bases at V and 9 bases at J, with 15 bases between the two ends. The CDR3 loop spans 13 amino acids. This CDR3 reads CASRWGWRGPQHF. The DNA of the CDR3 is TGTGCCAGCAGGTGGGGGTGGAGGGGGCCCCAGCATTTT.

V and J are TRBV12-5 and TRBJ2-3; TRBD1 matches 8 bases. The CDR3 length is 14 residues. Looked up from germline, CDR1 is LGHNT and CDR2 is FRNRAP. With 9 bases clipped from V and 1 base from J, the junction kept 6 bases outside the gene matches. CDR3 sequence: CASQTGVRTDTQYF. CDR3 nucleotide sequence: TGTGCTAGCCAGACAGGGGTACGCACAGATACGCAGTATTTT.

The CDR3 sequence: CASTRGLHYEQYF. CDR3 sequence (DNA): TGTGCCAGTACAAGGGGGCTCCACTACGAGCAGTACTTC. The chain is built from TRBV27 and TRBJ2-7; TRBD1 aligns across 7 bases. CDR3 size: 13 residues. Germline lookup yields CDR1 MNHEY and CDR2 SMNVEV (reference sequence). Unmatched junction bases numbered 8, after V lost 9 bases and J lost 3 bases.

This chain joins TRBV28 and TRBJ1-2, with unresolved D. This CDR3 has 13 residues. CDR1 and CDR2 from the germline V gene are MDHEN and SYDVKM. Trimming left V 4 bases short and J 6 bases short, with 12 bases between. DNA for the CDR3: TGTGCCAGCAGTTCTCGGCGCCCGGATGGCTACACCTTC. It is translated as CASSSRRPDGYTF.

The rearrangement uses TRBV11-3 and TRBJ2-2; weak D call: TRBD2 (5 bases). V lost 5 bases and J lost 5, with 18 bases in between. The CDR3 has 16 amino acids. Germline V gives CDR1 SGHNT, CDR2 YENEEA. The CDR3 nucleotides read TGTGCCAGCAGCGACCCCGGGCCGAGGGAAACCGGGGAGCTGTTTTTT. Its translation is CASSDPGPRETGELFF.

This sequence joins TRBV19 and TRBJ2-7, with a weak D call TRBD2 (7 bases). Between the trimmed V and J ends, which lost 5 bases and 9 bases, there was a span of 17 bases. Germline V gene data show CDR1 as LNHDA and CDR2 as SQIVND (reference sequence). The CDR3 length is 13 residues. CDR3 sequence: CASSDRNIAGQYF. Written as DNA, the CDR3 is TGTGCCAGTAGTGACAGGAATATAGCGGGGCAGTACTTC.

This chain uses TRBV7-9 with TRBJ2-7, with TRBD1 identical over 7 bases. V lost 4 bases, J lost 2 bases, and 11 bases stayed unmatched. The CDR3 extends over 16 amino acids. Germline lookup yields CDR1 SEHNR and CDR2 FQNEAQ (reference sequence). CDR3 in amino acids: CASSSPGTESTYEQYF. CDR3 sequence (DNA): TGTGCCAGCAGCTCTCCCGGGACAGAGTCAACCTACGAGCAGTACTTC.

The gene calls are TRBV3-1 (or the pseudogene TRBV3-2) and TRBJ1-2; 7 nucleotides line up with TRBD1. Germline loops: CDR1 LGHDT, CDR2 YNNKEL (reference sequence). The CDR3 length is 11 residues. V was clipped by 4 bases and J by 10 bases; unmatched bases: 3. The CDR3 nucleotides read TGTGCCAGCAGCCGGGGACAGTCCTACACCTTC. The encoded protein is CASSRGQSYTF.

This clone was detected only once. The V and J genes are TRBV7-2 and TRBJ2-5, with 9 bases fitting TRBD2. Trimming at V came to 5 bases and at J to 5 bases, leaving 9 bases not matched to a gene. The CDR3 loop spans 15 amino acids. Germline lookup yields CDR1 SGHTA and CDR2 FQGNSA. CDR3 nucleotide sequence: TGTGCCAGCAGCGTTAGCGGGGGTGCATGGGAGACCCAGTACTTC. As protein: CASSVSGGAWETQYF.

V and J are TRBV2 and TRBJ1-2; no firm D call. The germline V and J ends were trimmed by 3 bases and 2 bases, with 7 bases remaining between them. Germline CDR1 and CDR2: SNHLY and FYNNEI. The CDR3 loop spans 13 amino acids. CDR3 DNA: TGTGCCAGCAGTGATACCATGAACTATGGCTACACCTTC. Amino acid sequence: CASSDTMNYGYTF. The full variable domain, rest sourced from reference TRBV2 and TRBJ1-2, is EPEVTQTPSHQVTQMGQEVILRCVPISNHLYFYWYRQILGQKVEFLVSFYNNEISEKSEIFDDQFSVERPDGSNFTLKIRSTKLEDSAMYFCASSDTMNYGYTFGSGTRLTVV.

V and J are TRBV19 and TRBJ2-7; D not certain. Trimming stripped 6 bases from V and 6 bases from J, with 12 bases between. CDR1 is LNHDA and CDR2 is SQIVND in the germline V gene (reference sequence). The CDR3 runs to 12 residues. This chain's CDR3 is CASRSARSEQYF. DNA of the CDR3: TGTGCCAGTAGGTCGGCCAGGTCCGAGCAGTACTTC.

The gene calls are TRBV18 and TRBJ1-5; 7 bases fit TRBD1. This CDR3 comprises 14 residues. Germline CDR1 is KGHSH and CDR2 is LQKENI. V gave up 5 bases and J gave up 1 base; unmatched junction bases: 2. CDR3 residues: CASSFRGSNQPQHF. CDR3 bases: TGTGCCAGCTCATTCAGGGGGAGCAATCAGCCCCAGCATTTT.

V gene TRBV6-5 combines with J gene TRBJ2-7; maybe TRBD1 (6 bases). V shed 5 bases and J shed 0 bases, with 14 bases lying between them. This CDR3 contains 15 residues. The germline V gene has CDR1 MNHEY and CDR2 SVGAGI. The CDR3 DNA sequence: TGTGCCAGCAGTAGAGAGACAGGTTCCTCCTACGAGCAGTACTTC. It specifies CASSRETGSSYEQYF.